This record concerns one TCR beta chain sequence. As yet, its antigen is unknown. The germline V gene has CDR1 ENHRY and CDR2 SYGVKD. V was trimmed by 2 bases and J by 6 bases, leaving 16 bases between them. The CDR3 consists of 16 residues. This record belongs to a study of T cell repertoires in cytomegalovirus infection. Study overall: As its CMV epitopes, the study selected recently identified HLA-C-restricted and well-studied HLA-B-restricted targets. TCR beta signatures that were public indicated CMV infection and matching HLA type. Findings and limits, study-wide: Dominating the ex vivo response were HLA-C-restricted CMV-specific TCR beta clonotypes.

MiXCR, applied by TCRdb to the reads, yields one record per CDR3 protein. In the table there are fewer than 650,000 distinct CDR3 sequences, approximately 40% of which are singletons. The receptor's source is a human donor in good health (CMV status not recorded). Some clones in this sample may be carry-over from other donors' samples. The V call is TRBV10-3, the J call TRBJ1-4; weak D call: TRBD1 (5 bases). This specimen was cultured PBMCs, taken from culture after CMV antigen stimulation. CDR3 region: CAISEIRGAGDEKLFF. For the CDR3, the DNA is TGTGCCATCAGTGAGATACGTGGGGCTGGGGATGAAAAACTGTTTTTT.